This T cell receptor (beta chain) is from a study of CD8 T cells in ankylosing spondylitis. Findings of the study overall: Made up of about eight highly homologous variants, a TCR beta motif appeared characteristic of ankylosing spondylitis blood. Reportedly, disease-linked clones are significantly enriched in ankylosing spondylitis patients' matched synovial fluid.

Preparation of TCR beta libraries was done by quantitative 5'-RACE with molecular barcodes. TCRdb fed the 5' RACE reads into MiXCR, producing one record per CDR3 protein. The sample has under 850,000 distinct CDR3 sequences; 15% to 20% are singletons. The germline CDR1 and CDR2 sequences are SQVTM and ANQGSEA. The CDR3 has 16 amino acids. V shed 4 bases, J shed 0 bases, and the junction held 10 bases outside the gene matches. Concerning this clonotype itself: Its antigen is not known.

Input material: blood, either unsorted or a sorted T cell fraction (not recorded which). The V gene is TRBV29-1, the J gene TRBJ2-7; TRBD2 agrees at 9 bases. The TCR originated in a male donor with ankylosing spondylitis. The CDR3 coding sequence is TGCAGCGTTGTAGAGACTAGCGGTATTCACTCCTACGAGCAGTACTTC. This sequence encodes CSVVETSGIHSYEQYF.